This TCR beta chain was sequenced for a study of tumor and adjacent non-tumor tissue in lung cancer. The study's findings and limits: Compared with tumor, normal lung showed significantly lower TCR diversity.

The template was RNA from unsorted bulk tissue. More than 3 cm separated this lung sample from the edge of the tumor. The library came from three nested PCR rounds adapted from ARM-PCR protocols. TCRdb redid the calling of the multiplex PCR reads with MiXCR, one entry per CDR3 protein. Of around 99,000 distinct CDR3 sequences in the sample, 60% to 65% were seen once. The CDR3 has 16 amino acids. Per the germline V gene, CDR1 is SGHAT and CDR2 is FQDESV (reference sequence). Comment on this clonotype: The antigen remains unidentified. The junction departs from the called germline gene at one end, perhaps through a read error.

Sequencing was performed on distant non-tumor lung tissue. The chain uses TRBV11-1 and TRBJ2-7; 9 positions match TRBD1. The sequence was obtained from a man aged 55 to 70 with non-small cell lung cancer. The CDR3 DNA sequence: TGTGCCAGCAACTTAGCCCTCACAGGGGGCCTTTACGGGCAGTATTTC. The encoded protein is CASNLALTGGLYGQYF.